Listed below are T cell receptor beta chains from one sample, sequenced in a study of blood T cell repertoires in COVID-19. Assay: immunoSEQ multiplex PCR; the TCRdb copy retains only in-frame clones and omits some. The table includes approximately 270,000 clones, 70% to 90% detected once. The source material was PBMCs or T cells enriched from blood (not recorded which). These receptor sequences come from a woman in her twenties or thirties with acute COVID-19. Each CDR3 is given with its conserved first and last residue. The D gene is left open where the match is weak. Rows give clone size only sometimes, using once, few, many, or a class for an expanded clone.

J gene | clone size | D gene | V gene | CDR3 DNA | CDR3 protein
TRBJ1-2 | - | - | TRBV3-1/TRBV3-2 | TGTGCCAGCAGCCAAGGGCGGACATCGGAGGGCTACACCTTC | CASSQGRTSEGYTF
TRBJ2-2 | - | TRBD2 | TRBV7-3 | TGTGCCAGCAGCCCGCTGGGGCTAGCGGGAAACACCGGGGAGCTGTTTTTT | CASSPLGLAGNTGELFF
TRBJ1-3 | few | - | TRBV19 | TGTGCCAGTAGTATTTCCGCGGCCTCTGGAAACACCATATATTTT | CASSISAASGNTIYF
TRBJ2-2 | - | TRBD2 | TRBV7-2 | TGTGCCAGCCGGGATTCTAGCGGGAGTAATACCGGGGAGCTGTTTTTT | CASRDSSGSNTGELFF
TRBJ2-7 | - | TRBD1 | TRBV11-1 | TGTGCCAGCAGCGTAACAGGGGACGAGCAGTACTTC | CASSVTGDEQYF
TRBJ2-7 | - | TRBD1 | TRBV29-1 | TGCAGCGTTATACCGGGACAGGGGGGCCACGAGCAGTACTTC | CSVIPGQGGHEQYF
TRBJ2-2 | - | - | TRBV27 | TGTGCCAGCAGTTTAGAACGAGCGAACACCGGGGAGCTGTTTTTT | CASSLERANTGELFF
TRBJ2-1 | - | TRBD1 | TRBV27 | TGTGCCAGCAGTTTCCAAAGGCAGGGGGCTTACAATGAGCAGTTCTTC | CASSFQRQGAYNEQFF
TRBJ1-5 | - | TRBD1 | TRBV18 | TGTGCCAGCTCACTGAGCCCCGGGACAGATACTAGCAATCAGCCCCAGCATTTT | CASSLSPGTDTSNQPQHF
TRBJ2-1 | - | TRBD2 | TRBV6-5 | TGTGCCAGCAGTCCCCTAGCGGGAGGCAATGAGCAGTTCTTC | CASSPLAGGNEQFF
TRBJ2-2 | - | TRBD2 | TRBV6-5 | TGTGCCAGCAGAACTCGGGGGGGTCACGGGGAGCTGTTTTTT | CASRTRGGHGELFF
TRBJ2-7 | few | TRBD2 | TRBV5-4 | TGTGCCAGCAGCCCTGAGCGGGGGGGGAGCTACGAGCAGTACTTC | CASSPERGGSYEQYF
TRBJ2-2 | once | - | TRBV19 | TGTGCCAGTGTCAGGGGGGTCGGGGAGCTGTTTTTT | CASVRGVGELFF
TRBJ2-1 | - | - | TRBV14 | TGTGCCAGCAGCCAAGTGTCGCGAAGCAATGAGCAGTTCTTC | CASSQVSRSNEQFF
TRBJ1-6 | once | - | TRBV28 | TGTGCCAGCAGTCCTGGCAGGGGTTGGTCACCCCTCCACTTT | CASSPGRGWSPLHF
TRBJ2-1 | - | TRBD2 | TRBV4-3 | TGCGCCAGCAGCCAATGGTCGCTTGGGACTAGCCGACACAATGAGCAGTTCTTC | CASSQWSLGTSRHNEQFF
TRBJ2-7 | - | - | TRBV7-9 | TGTGCCAGCAGCTTACCCCAGGGAGGTTTCGAGCAGTACTTC | CASSLPQGGFEQYF
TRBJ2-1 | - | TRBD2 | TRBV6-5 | TGTGCCAGCAGGATATTTAAGCGGGAGAATGAGCAGTTCTTC | CASRIFKRENEQFF
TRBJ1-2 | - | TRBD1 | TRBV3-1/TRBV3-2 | TGTGCCAGCAGCCAGGAAAATACAGGGGGCCCTGGCTACACCTTC | CASSQENTGGPGYTF
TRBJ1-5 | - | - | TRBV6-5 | TGTGCCAGCAGCCTCGGTGCACATCAGCCCCAGCATTTT | CASSLGAHQPQHF
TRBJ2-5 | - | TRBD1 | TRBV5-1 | TGCGCCAGCAGCCAAAACAGGGGGCTGTACCAAGAGACCCAGTACTTC | CASSQNRGLYQETQYF
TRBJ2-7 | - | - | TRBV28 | TGTGCCAGCAGCTCCGGACAAGCGTACTACGAGCAGTACTTC | CASSSGQAYYEQYF
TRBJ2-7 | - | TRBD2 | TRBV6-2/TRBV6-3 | TGTGCCAGCAGTTTATATAGCGGGAGCCTCTACGAGCAGTACTTC | CASSLYSGSLYEQYF
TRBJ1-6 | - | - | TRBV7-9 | TGTGCCAGCAACCTCGGGTCGGGTTCACCCCTCCACTTT | CASNLGSGSPLHF
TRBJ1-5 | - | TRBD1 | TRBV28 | TGTGCCAGCAGTTTAAGGACAGGGTTCAATCAGCCCCAGCATTTT | CASSLRTGFNQPQHF